This TCR beta chain was found in a study of molecular identifiers for immune sequencing clone quantification. Overall study findings and caveats: Naive cells had under 1% of molecules in clones above 20 RNA copies, effectors over 97%. Investigators reportedly could detect spiked Jurkat TCR RNA from one cell among some 940,000 naive cells.

Preparation of the bulk TCR libraries relied on previously described methods and listed TCR primers. TCRdb passed the PCR reads through MiXCR, listing each CDR3 protein once. The table has about 630,000 distinct CDR3 sequences, about 25% seen once; the top ten hold about 0.81%. Of note for this clonotype: What it binds is unknown.

The CDR3 extends over 15 amino acids. Germline-derived CDR1 and CDR2 are MDHEN and SYDVKM. This TCR derives from a human donor in good health. Some libraries in this study had Jurkat cell RNA spiked in. Input material: naive CD8+ T cells from blood, with Jurkat cell RNA spiked in. Subset denoted: FACS-sorted CD8+CD4-CCR7+CD45RA+ naive T cells. The genes are TRBV28 and TRBJ2-3, with D perhaps TRBD2 (6 bases). The CDR3 spells CASAAGWGVGDTQYF. The CDR3 DNA reads as TGTGCTTCGGCGGCGGGATGGGGGGTTGGAGATACGCAGTATTTT. The whole variable domain, filled in from reference TRBV28 and TRBJ2-3, reads DVKVTQSSRYLVKRTGEKVFLECVQDMDHENMFWYRQDPGLGLRLIYFSYDVKMKEKGDIPEGYSVSREKKERFSLILESASTNQTSMYLCASAAGWGVGDTQYFGPGTRLTVL.